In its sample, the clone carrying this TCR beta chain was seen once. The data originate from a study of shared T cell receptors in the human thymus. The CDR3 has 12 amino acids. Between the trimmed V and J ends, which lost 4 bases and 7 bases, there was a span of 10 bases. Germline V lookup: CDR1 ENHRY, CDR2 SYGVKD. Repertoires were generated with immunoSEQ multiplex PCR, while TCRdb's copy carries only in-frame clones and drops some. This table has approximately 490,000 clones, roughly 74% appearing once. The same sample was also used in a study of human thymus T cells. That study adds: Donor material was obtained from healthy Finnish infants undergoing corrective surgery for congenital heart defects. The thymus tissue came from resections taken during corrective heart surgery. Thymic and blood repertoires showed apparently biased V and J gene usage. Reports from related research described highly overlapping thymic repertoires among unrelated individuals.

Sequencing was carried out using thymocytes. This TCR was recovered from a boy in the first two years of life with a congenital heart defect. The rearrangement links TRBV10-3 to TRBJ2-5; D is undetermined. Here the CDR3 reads CAISAPGATQYF. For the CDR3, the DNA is TGTGCCATCAGTGCCCCTGGAGCGACCCAGTACTTC.